What follows are 27 T cell receptor beta chains derived from one specimen sequenced in a study of blood T cell repertoires in COVID-19. Repertoires were generated with immunoSEQ multiplex PCR, while TCRdb's copy carries only in-frame clones and drops some. The sample has a few hundred thousand clones, around 84% seen once; the top ten hold approximately 2.4%. The sequenced material came from peripheral blood. The receptors derive from a man aged 35-49 years who had recovered from COVID-19.

The J gene is TRBJ2-2, the V gene TRBV4-3, with a possible D match to TRBD1 (6 bases). CDR1 and CDR2 from the germline V gene are LGHNA and YSLEER. The CDR3 consists of 15 residues. Trimming pared 3 bases from V and 4 bases from J, leaving 12 bases between. The CDR3: CASSQGARGTGELFF. CDR3 nucleotides: TGCGCCAGCAGCCAGGGGGCCCGTGGCACCGGGGAGCTGTTTTTT.

The J gene is TRBJ2-5, the V gene TRBV7-7; 8 bases map to TRBD2. The germline gives CDR1 SSHAT, CDR2 FNYEAQ (reference sequence). The CDR3 sequence is 15 residues long. V dropped 5 bases and J dropped 5; count of bases not matched to a gene: 10. The CDR3 coding sequence is TGTGCCAGCAGCCCCCTAGCGGGTGGGTCGGAGACCCAGTACTTC. Its protein is CASSPLAGGSETQYF.

The chain recombines TRBV4-3 with TRBJ2-4, with D tentatively TRBD2 (5 bases). The CDR3 runs 16 residues. Germline CDR1 is LGHNA and CDR2 is YSLEER. V dropped 4 bases and J dropped 0 bases, with 13 bases sitting between them. CDR3 in amino acids: CASSPTGMLAKNIQYF. The DNA for the CDR3 is TGCGCCAGCAGCCCGACGGGGATGCTAGCCAAAAACATTCAGTACTTC.

This clone was observed a single time. The chain links TRBV14 to TRBJ2-1, with D possibly being TRBD2 (6 bases). The CDR3 totals 14 residues. Trimming removed 1 base at V and 7 bases at J, with 11 bases between. Germline V CDR1 and CDR2: SGHDN, FVKESK. CDR3 region: CASSQATRRNEQFF. For the CDR3, the DNA is TGTGCCAGCAGCCAAGCGACTAGAAGGAATGAGCAGTTCTTC.

V and J are TRBV4-1 and TRBJ2-2; a weak D match, TRBD1 (5 bases). The CDR3 sequence is 13 residues long. Germline V gene lookup returns CDR1 MGHRA and CDR2 YSYEKL. V lost 5 bases, J lost 4 bases, and 8 bases lay in between. The CDR3 DNA reads TGCGCCAGCAGCGTGGGGCCCACCGGGGAGCTGTTTTTT. Amino acid sequence: CASSVGPTGELFF.

This chain connects TRBV5-1 to TRBJ2-1; 9 nucleotides match TRBD2. The CDR3 extends over 18 amino acids. CDR1 and CDR2 from the germline V gene are SGHRS and YFSETQ. The trim removed 3 bases at V and 7 bases at J, leaving 17 bases unmatched. In DNA form, the CDR3 reads TGCGCCAGCAGCTCATTTGTGAACATCGGGACTAGCCTGAATGAGCAGTTCTTC. It codes for CASSSFVNIGTSLNEQFF.

The chain combines TRBV19 with TRBJ2-3; 9 bases are a match to TRBD1. The CDR3 has 15 amino acids. The junction had 3 bases not matched to a gene; V was cut back by 4 bases and J by 1 base. CDR1 is LNHDA, CDR2 SQIVND, per germline (reference sequence). This CDR3 reads CASSTWTGGTDTQYF. The CDR3 DNA reads as TGTGCCAGTAGTACATGGACAGGGGGCACAGATACGCAGTATTTT.

The chain couples TRBV7-8 to TRBJ2-7; the match to TRBD2 covers 8 bases. This CDR3 contains 19 residues. Trimming at V came to 3 bases and at J to 0 bases, leaving 16 bases not matched to a gene. The germline V gene has CDR1 SGHVS and CDR2 FQNEAQ. CDR3 sequence (DNA): TGTGCCAGCAGCTTCTTGACGGGACTAGGGCCTAGAAGCTCCTACGAGCAGTACTTC. It yields the protein CASSFLTGLGPRSSYEQYF.

The rearrangement links TRBV7-9 to TRBJ1-3; 9 nucleotides align to TRBD1. The CDR3 consists of 15 residues. In germline, CDR1 is SEHNR, CDR2 FQNEAQ (reference sequence). The J segment lost 2 bases and the V segment lost 5 bases, leaving 4 bases of the junction unmatched. The CDR3 loop reads CASSPRTGAGNTIYF. CDR3 nucleotide sequence: TGTGCCAGCAGCCCCCGGACAGGGGCTGGAAACACCATATATTTT. The complete variable domain, with remaining parts taken from reference TRBV7-9 and TRBJ1-3, reads DTGVSQNPRHKITKRGQNVTFRCDPISEHNRLYWYRQTLGQGPEFLTYFQNEAQLEKSRLLSDRFSAERPKGSFSTLEIQRTEQGDSAMYLCASSPRTGAGNTIYFGEGSWLTVV.

This CDR3 is CASSPMKPQHF. CDR3 nucleotides: TGTGCCAGCAGCCCTATGAAGCCCCAGCATTTT. This sequence joins TRBV5-5 and TRBJ1-5; unclear D gene. The CDR3 is 11 amino acids. Trimming left V 4 bases short and J 8 bases short, with 7 bases between. Germline CDR1 SGHKS, CDR2 YYEKEE (reference sequence).

The gene calls are TRBV4-3 and TRBJ1-5; no clear D gene. V lost 2 bases and J lost 2, with 13 bases in between. There are 16 residues in the CDR3. From germline, CDR1 is LGHNA and CDR2 YSLEER. The CDR3 sequence: CASSQSHPSRNQPQHF. CDR3 in DNA: TGCGCCAGCAGCCAATCGCACCCGAGTCGCAATCAGCCCCAGCATTTT.

The CDR3 is CASSYRLAGDGEQYF. In nucleotides, the CDR3 is TGTGCCAGCAGCTATAGACTAGCGGGAGATGGCGAGCAGTACTTC. The chain links TRBV5-6 to TRBJ2-7; 12 bases align to TRBD2. The CDR3 consists of 15 residues. The junction had 7 bases not matched to a gene; V was cut back by 3 bases and J by 6 bases. From germline, CDR1 is SGHDT and CDR2 YYEEEE. Full variable domain (rest looked up from reference TRBV5-6 and TRBJ2-7): DAGVTQSPTHLIKTRGQQVTLRCSPKSGHDTVSWYQQALGQGPQFIFQYYEEEERQRGNFPDRFSGHQFPNYSSELNVNALLLGDSALYLCASSYRLAGDGEQYFGPGTRLTVT.

This clone was observed once. The chain is built from TRBV4-3 and TRBJ2-6; TRBD2 agrees at 7 bases. Germline CDR1 is LGHNA and CDR2 is YSLEER. This CDR3 contains 17 residues. V shed 5 bases, J shed 0 bases, and the junction held 7 bases outside the gene matches. The CDR3 spells CASSKRLAPSGANVLTF. The DNA of the CDR3 is TGCGCCAGCAGCAAAAGACTAGCTCCCTCTGGGGCCAACGTCCTGACTTTC.

The chain has TRBV7-2 and TRBJ2-1, with D possibly matching TRBD2 (7 bases). The germline gives CDR1 SGHTA, CDR2 FQGNSA. The ends were cut back, 1 base at V and 0 bases at J, with 10 bases in the middle. CDR3 size: 16 residues. CDR3 in amino acids: CASSLGGGISYNEQFF. CDR3 DNA: TGTGCCAGCAGCTTAGGGGGGGGCATCTCCTACAATGAGCAGTTCTTC.

The chain combines TRBV10-3 with TRBJ2-7; D is undetermined. This CDR3 contains 16 residues. The ends were cut back, 3 bases at V and 2 bases at J, with 17 bases in the middle. Germline assignment: CDR1 ENHRY and CDR2 SYGVKD. The CDR3 bases are TGTGCCATCAGTGATTCGGAGCAGTACCCAACCTACGAGCAGTACTTC. Translation gives CAISDSEQYPTYEQYF.

The gene calls are TRBV9 and TRBJ2-1; 9 positions match TRBD2. CDR1 is SGDLS, CDR2 YYNGEE, per germline. V trimming: 0 bases; J trimming: 9 bases; junction bases outside the gene matches: 7. The CDR3 consists of 15 residues. CDR3 region: CASSVGSSGISEQFF. CDR3 nucleotides: TGTGCCAGCAGCGTAGGGTCTAGCGGGATATCTGAGCAGTTCTTC.

The V call is TRBV5-1, the J call TRBJ2-7; D possibly corresponds to TRBD1 (6 bases). Germline-derived CDR1 and CDR2 are SGHRS and YFSETQ. The CDR3 runs 13 residues. The V end lost 6 bases, the J end lost 5 bases, and 15 bases lay between the germline ends. Here the CDR3 reads CASNDQGLHEQYF. The CDR3 bases are TGCGCCAGCAACGATCAGGGGTTACACGAGCAGTACTTC.

This sequence joins TRBV2 and TRBJ2-5, with D tentatively TRBD2 (7 bases). Germline values: CDR1 SNHLY, CDR2 FYNNEI. V was pared by 8 bases and J by 4 bases, with 17 bases between. The CDR3 extends over 14 amino acids. As DNA, the CDR3 is TGTGCCAGCTTGTGGGGGGGCCCCAGAGAGACCCAGTACTTC. It yields the protein CASLWGGPRETQYF. Complete variable domain (other parts from reference TRBV2 and TRBJ2-5): EPEVTQTPSHQVTQMGQEVILRCVPISNHLYFYWYRQILGQKVEFLVSFYNNEISEKSEIFDDQFSVERPDGSNFTLKIRSTKLEDSAMYFCASLWGGPRETQYFGPGTRLLVL.

This sequence joins TRBV4-3 and TRBJ1-4; D may be TRBD1 (5 bases). Trimming pared 0 bases from V and 4 bases from J, leaving 12 bases between. Germline loops: CDR1 LGHNA, CDR2 YSLEER. The CDR3 loop spans 16 amino acids. CDR3 protein: CASSQERAGINEKLFF. CDR3 DNA: TGCGCCAGCAGCCAAGAACGGGCAGGGATTAATGAAAAACTGTTTTTT.

The J gene is TRBJ1-5, the V gene TRBV29-1; perhaps TRBD1 as D (5 bases). In germline, CDR1 is SQVTM, CDR2 ANQGSEA. Trimming removed 4 bases from V and 4 bases from J, with 11 bases in between. There are 13 residues in the CDR3. CDR3 sequence reads: CSVVDSLNQPQHF. DNA of the CDR3: TGCAGCGTTGTAGACAGTCTTAATCAGCCCCAGCATTTT.

The gene calls are TRBV6-5 and TRBJ2-2; D possibly corresponds to TRBD2 (6 bases). This CDR3 is built from 16 residues. The V and J ends lost 2 bases and 3 bases respectively, with 13 bases between them. Germline loops: CDR1 MNHEY, CDR2 SVGAGI. CDR3 nucleotides: TGTGCCAGCAGTTACCAATCTAGCGCATACACCGGGGAGCTGTTTTTT. As protein: CASSYQSSAYTGELFF.

The sample holds a few counts of this clone. The gene calls are TRBV11-3 and TRBJ1-3, with D possibly matching TRBD1 (6 bases). The germline V gene encodes CDR1 SGHNT and CDR2 YENEEA. V was trimmed by 2 bases and J by 2 bases, leaving 10 bases between them. The CDR3 has 15 residues. The CDR3: CASSLRDKPGNTIYF. The CDR3, as DNA: TGTGCCAGCAGCTTACGGGACAAACCTGGAAACACCATATATTTT.

This chain joins TRBV7-2 and TRBJ2-7; 8 bases align to TRBD2. V trimming: 1 base; J trimming: 5 bases; junction bases outside the gene matches: 4. Germline CDR1 is SGHTA and CDR2 is FQGNSA. The CDR3 consists of 14 residues. Here the CDR3 reads CASSLGAGENEQYF. CDR3 nucleotide sequence: TGTGCCAGCAGCTTAGGAGCGGGGGAAAACGAGCAGTACTTC. The full variable domain, rest sourced from reference TRBV7-2 and TRBJ2-7, is GAGVSQSPSNKVTEKGKDVELRCDPISGHTALYWYRQSLGQGLEFLIYFQGNSAPDKSGLPSDRFSAERTGGSVSTLTIQRTQQEDSAVYLCASSLGAGENEQYFGPGTRLTVT.

CDR3 sequence reads: CASSYLSVGDTEKLFF. CDR3 DNA sequence: TGTGCCAGCAGTTACCTCTCGGTGGGGGACACTGAAAAACTGTTTTTT. V and J are TRBV6-5 and TRBJ1-4; D perhaps matches TRBD1 (6 bases). Per the germline V gene, CDR1 is MNHEY and CDR2 is SVGAGI. Trimming pared 2 bases from V and 7 bases from J, leaving 17 bases between. The CDR3 totals 16 residues.

This chain links TRBV11-2 with TRBJ2-5; 7 positions match TRBD1. CDR3 length: 13 residues. The V and J ends lost 5 bases and 7 bases, in that order; junction bases with no gene match: 7. CDR1 and CDR2 (germline): SGHAT, FQNNGV. CDR3 nucleotide sequence: TGTGCCAGCAGCCTCGACAGGGATGGGACCCAGTACTTC. This gives the protein CASSLDRDGTQYF.

The chain links TRBV9 to TRBJ2-3; D may be TRBD1 (5 bases). The CDR3 spans 16 residues. CDR1 and CDR2 (germline): SGDLS, YYNGEE. V was clipped by 3 bases and J by 6 bases, with 20 bases between them. The CDR3 sequence is CASSAGSFSRSDTQYF. For the CDR3, the DNA is TGTGCCAGCAGCGCAGGGTCCTTCTCACGATCGGATACGCAGTATTTT.

The V and J genes are TRBV11-2 and TRBJ2-7; the match to TRBD1 covers 10 bases. The CDR3 loop spans 15 amino acids. V gave up 5 bases and J gave up 6 bases; unmatched junction bases: 10. Germline V gene lookup returns CDR1 SGHAT and CDR2 FQNNGV. This CDR3 reads CASSLRDRGGSEQYF. CDR3 nucleotide sequence: TGTGCCAGCAGCCTCCGGGACAGGGGAGGATCCGAGCAGTACTTC.